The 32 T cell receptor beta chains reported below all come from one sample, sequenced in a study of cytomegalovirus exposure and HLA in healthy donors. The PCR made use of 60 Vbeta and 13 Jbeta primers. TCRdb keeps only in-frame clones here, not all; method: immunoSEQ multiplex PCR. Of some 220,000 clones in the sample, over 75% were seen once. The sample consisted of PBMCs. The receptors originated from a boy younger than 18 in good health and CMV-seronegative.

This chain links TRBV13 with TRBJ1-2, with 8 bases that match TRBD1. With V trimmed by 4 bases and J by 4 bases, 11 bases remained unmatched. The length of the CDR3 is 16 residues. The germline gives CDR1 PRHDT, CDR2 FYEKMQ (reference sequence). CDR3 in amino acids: CASSSNDRGFSYGYTF. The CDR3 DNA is TGTGCCAGCAGCTCAAACGACAGGGGCTTTAGCTATGGCTACACCTTC.

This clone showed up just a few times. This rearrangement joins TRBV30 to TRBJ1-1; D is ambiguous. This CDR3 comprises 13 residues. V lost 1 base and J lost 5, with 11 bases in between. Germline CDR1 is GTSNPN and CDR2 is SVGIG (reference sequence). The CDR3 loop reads CAWSDYGGTEAFF. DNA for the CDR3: TGTGCCTGGAGTGACTATGGAGGGACTGAAGCTTTCTTT.

The CDR3, as DNA: TGTGCCTGGAGTGCGGGTCGGAGGCGGGAACAGCCCCAGCATTTT. It specifies CAWSAGRRREQPQHF. The chain uses TRBV30 and TRBJ1-5; D is ambiguous. V was trimmed by 1 base and J by 7 bases, leaving 17 bases between them. CDR1 is GTSNPN, CDR2 SVGIG, per germline (reference sequence). The CDR3 spans 15 residues.

In DNA, the CDR3 is TGCGCCAGCGGCTATAGCGGGGGGAGGGGCGAGCAGTACTTC. Translation: CASGYSGGRGEQYF. The chain joins TRBV10-2 to TRBJ2-7, with 10 bases aligning to TRBD2. CDR3 size: 14 residues. J gave up 6 bases and V 8 bases, and 10 bases lay outside the gene matches. Germline values: CDR1 WSHSY, CDR2 SAAADI.

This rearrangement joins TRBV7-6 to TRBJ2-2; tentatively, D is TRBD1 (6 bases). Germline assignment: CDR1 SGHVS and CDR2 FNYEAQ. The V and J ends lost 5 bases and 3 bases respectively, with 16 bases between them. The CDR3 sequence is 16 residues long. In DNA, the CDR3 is TGTGCCAGCAGCCAAAACAGGGAAACGTACACCGGGGAGCTGTTTTTT. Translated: CASSQNRETYTGELFF.

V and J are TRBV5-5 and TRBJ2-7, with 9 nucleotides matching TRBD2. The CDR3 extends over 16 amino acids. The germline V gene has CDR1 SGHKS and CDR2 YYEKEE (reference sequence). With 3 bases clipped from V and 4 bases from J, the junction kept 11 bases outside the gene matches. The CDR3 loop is CASSSPGAGGIYEQYF. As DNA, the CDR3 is TGTGCCAGCAGCTCCCCTGGGGCGGGAGGGATATACGAGCAGTACTTC.

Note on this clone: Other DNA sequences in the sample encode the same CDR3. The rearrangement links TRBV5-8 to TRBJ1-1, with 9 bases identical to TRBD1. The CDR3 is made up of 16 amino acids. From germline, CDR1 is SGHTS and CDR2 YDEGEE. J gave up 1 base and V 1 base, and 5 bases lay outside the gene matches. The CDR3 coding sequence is TGTGCCAGCAGCTTGTCATGGACAGGGGAGAACACTGAAGCTTTCTTT. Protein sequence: CASSLSWTGENTEAFF.

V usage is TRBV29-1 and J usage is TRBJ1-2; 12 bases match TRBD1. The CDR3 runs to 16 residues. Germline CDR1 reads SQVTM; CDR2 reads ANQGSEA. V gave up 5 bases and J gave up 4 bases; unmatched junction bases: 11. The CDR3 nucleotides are TGCAGCGTTCCGGAGGGGACAGGGGGCTTCGTCTATGGCTACACCTTC. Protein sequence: CSVPEGTGGFVYGYTF.

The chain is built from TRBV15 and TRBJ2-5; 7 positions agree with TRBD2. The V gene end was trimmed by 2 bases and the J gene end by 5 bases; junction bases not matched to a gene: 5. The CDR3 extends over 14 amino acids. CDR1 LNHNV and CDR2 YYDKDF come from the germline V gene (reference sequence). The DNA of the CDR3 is TGTGCCACCAGCAGATCCTCAGCGGGGGAGACCCAGTACTTC. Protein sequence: CATSRSSAGETQYF.

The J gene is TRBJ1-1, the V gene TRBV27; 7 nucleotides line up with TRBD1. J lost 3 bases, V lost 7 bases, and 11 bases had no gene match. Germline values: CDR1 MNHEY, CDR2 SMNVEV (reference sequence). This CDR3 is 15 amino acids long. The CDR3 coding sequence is TGTGCCAGCAATGGACGACAGGGCGGCGACACTGAAGCTTTCTTT. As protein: CASNGRQGGDTEAFF.

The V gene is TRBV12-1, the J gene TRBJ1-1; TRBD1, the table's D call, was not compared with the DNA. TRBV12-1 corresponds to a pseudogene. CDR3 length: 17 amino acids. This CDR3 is CASSPGTGEAVRTEAFF. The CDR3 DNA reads TGTGCCAGCAGCCCTGGGACAGGGGAGGCGGTGAGAACTGAAGCTTTCTTT.

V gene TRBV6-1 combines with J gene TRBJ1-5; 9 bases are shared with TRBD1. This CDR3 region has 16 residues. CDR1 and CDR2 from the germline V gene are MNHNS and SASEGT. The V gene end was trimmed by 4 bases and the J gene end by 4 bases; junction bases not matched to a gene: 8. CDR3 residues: CASSAIGTGPNQPQHF. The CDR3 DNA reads TGTGCCAGCAGTGCTATAGGGACAGGGCCTAATCAGCCCCAGCATTTT.

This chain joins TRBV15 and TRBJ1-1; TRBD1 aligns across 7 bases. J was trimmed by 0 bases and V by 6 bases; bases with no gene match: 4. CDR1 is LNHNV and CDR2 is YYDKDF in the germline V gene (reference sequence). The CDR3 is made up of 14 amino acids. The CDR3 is CATRGTVLNTEAFF. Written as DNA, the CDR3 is TGTGCCACCAGGGGGACAGTCTTGAACACTGAAGCTTTCTTT. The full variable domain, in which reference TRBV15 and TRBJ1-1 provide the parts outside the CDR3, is DAMVIQNPRYQVTQFGKPVTLSCSQTLNHNVMYWYQQKSSQAPKLLFHYYDKDFNNEADTPDNFQSRRPNTSFCFLDIRSPGLGDTAMYLCATRGTVLNTEAFFGQGTRLTVV.

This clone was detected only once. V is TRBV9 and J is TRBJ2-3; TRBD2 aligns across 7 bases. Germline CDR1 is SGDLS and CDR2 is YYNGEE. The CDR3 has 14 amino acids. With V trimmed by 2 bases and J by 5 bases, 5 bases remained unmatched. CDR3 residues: CASSVGLAVDTQYF. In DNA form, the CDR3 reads TGTGCCAGCAGCGTTGGGCTAGCGGTAGATACGCAGTATTTT.

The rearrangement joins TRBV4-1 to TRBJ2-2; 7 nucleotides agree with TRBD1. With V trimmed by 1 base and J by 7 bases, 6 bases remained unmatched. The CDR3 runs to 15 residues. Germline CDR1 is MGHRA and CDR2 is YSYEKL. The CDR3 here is CASSQATGVVGELFF. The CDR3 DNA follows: TGCGCCAGCAGCCAAGCTACAGGGGTGGTCGGGGAGCTGTTTTTT.

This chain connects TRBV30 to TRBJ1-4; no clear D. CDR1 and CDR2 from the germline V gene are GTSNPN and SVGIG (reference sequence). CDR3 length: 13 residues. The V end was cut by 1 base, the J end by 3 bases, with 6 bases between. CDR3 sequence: CAWSDWSNEKLFF. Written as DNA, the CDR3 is TGTGCCTGGAGTGACTGGTCTAATGAAAAACTGTTTTTT.

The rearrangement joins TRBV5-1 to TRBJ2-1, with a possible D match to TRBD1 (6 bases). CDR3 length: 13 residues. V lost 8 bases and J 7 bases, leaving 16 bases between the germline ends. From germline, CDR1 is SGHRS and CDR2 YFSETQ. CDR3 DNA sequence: TGCGCCAGTGCACAGGGATGGTTGAATGAGCAGTTCTTC. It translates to CASAQGWLNEQFF.

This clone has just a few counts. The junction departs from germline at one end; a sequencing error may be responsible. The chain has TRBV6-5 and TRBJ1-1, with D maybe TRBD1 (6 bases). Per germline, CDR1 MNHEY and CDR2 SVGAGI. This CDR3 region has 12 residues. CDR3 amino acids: CASGYLTGEAFF. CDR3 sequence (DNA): TGTGCCAGCGGTTATTTGACAGGTGAAGCTTTCTTT.

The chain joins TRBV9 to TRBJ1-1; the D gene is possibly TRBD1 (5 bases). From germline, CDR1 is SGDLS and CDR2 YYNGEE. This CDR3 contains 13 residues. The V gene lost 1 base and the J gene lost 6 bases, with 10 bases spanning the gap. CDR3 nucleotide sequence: TGTGCCAGCAGCGTAAGCACGGGGGCTGAAGCTTTCTTT. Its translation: CASSVSTGAEAFF.

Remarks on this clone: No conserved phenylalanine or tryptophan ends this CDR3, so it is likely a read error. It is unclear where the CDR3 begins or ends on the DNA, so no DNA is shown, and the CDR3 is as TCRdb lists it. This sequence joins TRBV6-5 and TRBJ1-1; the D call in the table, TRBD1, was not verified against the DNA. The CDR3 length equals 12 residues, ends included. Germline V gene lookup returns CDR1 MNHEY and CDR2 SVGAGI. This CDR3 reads CASTSAGTGGGV.

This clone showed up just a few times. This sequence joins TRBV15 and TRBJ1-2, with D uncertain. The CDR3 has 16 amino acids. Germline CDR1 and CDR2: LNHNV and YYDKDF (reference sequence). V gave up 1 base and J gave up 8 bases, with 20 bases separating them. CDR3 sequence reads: CATSRVLGLGLGGYTF. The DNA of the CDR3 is TGTGCCACCAGCAGAGTTCTTGGACTTGGACTGGGGGGCTACACCTTC.

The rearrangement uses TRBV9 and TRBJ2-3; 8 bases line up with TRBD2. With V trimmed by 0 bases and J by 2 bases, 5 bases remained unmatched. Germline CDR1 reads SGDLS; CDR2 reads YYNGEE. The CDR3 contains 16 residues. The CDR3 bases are TGTGCCAGCAGCGTAGGCGGGGGGCCGAACACAGATACGCAGTATTTT. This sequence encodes CASSVGGGPNTDTQYF.

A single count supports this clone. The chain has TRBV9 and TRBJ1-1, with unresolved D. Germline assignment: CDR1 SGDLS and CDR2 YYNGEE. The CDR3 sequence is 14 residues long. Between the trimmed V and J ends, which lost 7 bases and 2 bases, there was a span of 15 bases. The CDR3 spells CASAPHRENTEAFF. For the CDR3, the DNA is TGTGCCAGCGCTCCCCACAGAGAAAACACTGAAGCTTTCTTT.

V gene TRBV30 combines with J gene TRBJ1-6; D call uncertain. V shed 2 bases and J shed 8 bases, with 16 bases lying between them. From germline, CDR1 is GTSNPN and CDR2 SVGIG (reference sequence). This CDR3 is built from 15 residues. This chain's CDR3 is CAWSPDTRDYSPLHF. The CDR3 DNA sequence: TGTGCCTGGAGTCCAGACACCAGAGATTATTCACCCCTCCACTTT.

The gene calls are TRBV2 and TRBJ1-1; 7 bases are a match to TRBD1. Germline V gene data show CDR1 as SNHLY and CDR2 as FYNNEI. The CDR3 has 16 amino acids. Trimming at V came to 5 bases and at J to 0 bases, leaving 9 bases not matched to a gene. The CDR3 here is CASSLHPTGMNTEAFF. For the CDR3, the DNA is TGTGCCAGCAGTCTTCACCCGACAGGGATGAACACTGAAGCTTTCTTT. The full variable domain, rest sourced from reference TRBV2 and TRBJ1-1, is EPEVTQTPSHQVTQMGQEVILRCVPISNHLYFYWYRQILGQKVEFLVSFYNNEISEKSEIFDDQFSVERPDGSNFTLKIRSTKLEDSAMYFCASSLHPTGMNTEAFFGQGTRLTVV.

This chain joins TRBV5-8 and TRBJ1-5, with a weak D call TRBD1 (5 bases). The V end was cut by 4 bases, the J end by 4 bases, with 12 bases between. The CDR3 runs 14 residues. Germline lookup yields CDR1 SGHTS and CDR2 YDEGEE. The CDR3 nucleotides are TGTGCCAGCAGCCGGCGACAGTATAATCAGCCCCAGCATTTT. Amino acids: CASSRRQYNQPQHF.

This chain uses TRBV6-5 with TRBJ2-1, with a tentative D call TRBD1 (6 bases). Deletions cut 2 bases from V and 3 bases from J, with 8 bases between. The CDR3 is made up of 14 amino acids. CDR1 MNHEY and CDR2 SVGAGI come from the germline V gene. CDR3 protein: CASSYETGYNEQFF. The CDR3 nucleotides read TGTGCCAGCAGTTACGAGACAGGCTACAATGAGCAGTTCTTC.

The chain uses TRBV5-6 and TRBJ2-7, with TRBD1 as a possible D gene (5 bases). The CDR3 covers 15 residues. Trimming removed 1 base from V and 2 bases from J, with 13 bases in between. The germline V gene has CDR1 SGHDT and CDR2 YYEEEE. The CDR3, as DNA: TGTGCCAGCAGCTTGTACTCCAGGGTAACCTACGAGCAGTACTTC. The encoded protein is CASSLYSRVTYEQYF.

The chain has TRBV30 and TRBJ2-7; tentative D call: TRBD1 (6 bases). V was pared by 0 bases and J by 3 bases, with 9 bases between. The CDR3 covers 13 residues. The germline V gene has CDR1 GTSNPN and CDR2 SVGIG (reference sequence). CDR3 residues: CAWSVSGVYEQYF. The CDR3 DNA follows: TGTGCCTGGAGTGTTTCAGGGGTCTACGAGCAGTACTTC.

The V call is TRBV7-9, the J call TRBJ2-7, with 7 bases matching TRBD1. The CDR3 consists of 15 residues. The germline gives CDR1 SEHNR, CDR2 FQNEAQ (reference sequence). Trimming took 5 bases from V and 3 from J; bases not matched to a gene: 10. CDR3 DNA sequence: TGTGCCAGCAGCCCGCAGGGGGAGTCGGACTACGAGCAGTACTTC. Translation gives CASSPQGESDYEQYF.

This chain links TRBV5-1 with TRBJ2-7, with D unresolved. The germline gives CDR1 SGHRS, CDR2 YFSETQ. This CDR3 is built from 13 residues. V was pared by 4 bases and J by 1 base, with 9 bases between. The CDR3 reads CASSPRSSYEQYF. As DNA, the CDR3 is TGCGCCAGCAGCCCGAGGAGTTCCTACGAGCAGTACTTC. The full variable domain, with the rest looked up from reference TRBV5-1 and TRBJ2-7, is KAGVTQTPRYLIKTRGQQVTLSCSPISGHRSVSWYQQTPGQGLQFLFEYFSETQRNKGNFPGRFSGRQFSNSRSEMNVSTLELGDSALYLCASSPRSSYEQYFGPGTRLTVT.

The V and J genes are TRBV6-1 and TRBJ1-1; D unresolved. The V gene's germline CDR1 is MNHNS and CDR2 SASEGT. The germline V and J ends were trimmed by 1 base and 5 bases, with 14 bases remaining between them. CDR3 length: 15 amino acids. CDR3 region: CASSEVGTWETEAFF. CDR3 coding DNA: TGTGCCAGCAGTGAAGTAGGAACCTGGGAGACTGAAGCTTTCTTT.